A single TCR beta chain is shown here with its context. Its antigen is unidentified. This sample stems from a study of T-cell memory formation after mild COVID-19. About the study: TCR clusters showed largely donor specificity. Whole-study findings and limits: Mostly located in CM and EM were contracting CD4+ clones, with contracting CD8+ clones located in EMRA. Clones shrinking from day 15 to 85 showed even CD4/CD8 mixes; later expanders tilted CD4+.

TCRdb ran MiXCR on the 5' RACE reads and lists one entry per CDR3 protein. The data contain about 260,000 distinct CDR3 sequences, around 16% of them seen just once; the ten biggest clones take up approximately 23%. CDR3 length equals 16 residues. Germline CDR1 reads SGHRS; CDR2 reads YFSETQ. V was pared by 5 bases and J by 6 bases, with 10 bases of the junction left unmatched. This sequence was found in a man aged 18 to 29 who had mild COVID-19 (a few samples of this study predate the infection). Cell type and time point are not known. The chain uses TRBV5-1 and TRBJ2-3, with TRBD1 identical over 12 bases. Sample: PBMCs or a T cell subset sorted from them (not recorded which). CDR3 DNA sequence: TGCGCCAGCAGGCCCCGGGACAGGGGGCTAGGGGATACGCAGTATTTT. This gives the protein CASRPRDRGLGDTQYF.